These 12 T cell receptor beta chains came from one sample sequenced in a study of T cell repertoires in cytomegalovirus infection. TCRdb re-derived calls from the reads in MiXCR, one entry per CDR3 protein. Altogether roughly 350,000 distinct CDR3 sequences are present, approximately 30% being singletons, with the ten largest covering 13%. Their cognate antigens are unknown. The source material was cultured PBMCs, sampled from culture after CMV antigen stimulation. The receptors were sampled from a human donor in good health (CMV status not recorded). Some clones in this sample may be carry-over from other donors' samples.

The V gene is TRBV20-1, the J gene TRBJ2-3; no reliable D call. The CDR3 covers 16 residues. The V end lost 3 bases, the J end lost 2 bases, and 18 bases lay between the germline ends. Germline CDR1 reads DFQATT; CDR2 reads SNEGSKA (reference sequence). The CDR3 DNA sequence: TGCAGTGCTAGGGCCCCACGGAGCGCCTACACAGATACGCAGTATTTT. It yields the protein CSARAPRSAYTDTQYF.

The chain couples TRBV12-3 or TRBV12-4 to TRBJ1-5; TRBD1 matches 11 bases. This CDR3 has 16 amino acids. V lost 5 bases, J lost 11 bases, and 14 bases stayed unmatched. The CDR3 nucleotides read TGTGCCAGCAGTGCCTCGGGACAGGGGGTCATGTGGGCCCAGCATTTT. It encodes CASSASGQGVMWAQHF.

CDR3: CASSPGVNEKLFF. The CDR3 bases are TGTGCCAGCTCACCAGGGGTGAATGAAAAACTGTTTTTT. The chain employs TRBV18 and TRBJ1-4; D gene uncertain. Trimming took 2 bases from V and 5 from J, leaving 6 bases between them. The CDR3 extends over 13 amino acids. Germline V gene sequence: CDR1 KGHSH, CDR2 LQKENI. Full variable domain (outside the CDR3, taken from reference TRBV18 and TRBJ1-4): NAGVMQNPRHLVRRRGQEARLRCSPMKGHSHVYWYRQLPEEGLKFMVYLQKENIIDESGMPKERFSAEFPKEGPSILRIQQVVRGDSAAYFCASSPGVNEKLFFGSGTQLSVL.

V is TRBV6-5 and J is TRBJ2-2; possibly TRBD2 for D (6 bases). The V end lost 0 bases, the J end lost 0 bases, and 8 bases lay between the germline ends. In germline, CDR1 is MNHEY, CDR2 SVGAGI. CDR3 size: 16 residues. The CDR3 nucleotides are TGTGCCAGCAGTTACTCCGGGGGATCGAACACCGGGGAGCTGTTTTTT. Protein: CASSYSGGSNTGELFF.

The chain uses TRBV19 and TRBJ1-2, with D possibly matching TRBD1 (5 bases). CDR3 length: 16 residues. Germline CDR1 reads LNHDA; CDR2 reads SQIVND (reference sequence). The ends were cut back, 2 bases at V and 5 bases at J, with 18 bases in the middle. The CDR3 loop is CASSITGGRLGYGYTF. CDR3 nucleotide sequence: TGTGCCAGTAGTATAACGGGGGGTCGACTGGGATATGGCTACACCTTC. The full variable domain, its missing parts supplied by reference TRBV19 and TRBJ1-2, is DGGITQSPKYLFRKEGQNVTLSCEQNLNHDAMYWYRQDPGQGLRLIYYSQIVNDFQKGDIAEGYSVSREKKESFPLTVTSAQKNPTAFYLCASSITGGRLGYGYTFGSGTRLTVV.

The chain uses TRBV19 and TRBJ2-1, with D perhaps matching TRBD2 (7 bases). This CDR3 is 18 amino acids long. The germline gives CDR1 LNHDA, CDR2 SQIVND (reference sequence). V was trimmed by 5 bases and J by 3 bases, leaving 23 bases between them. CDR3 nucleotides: TGTGCCAGTAGTGATGGGGGCAGGCGGGAGTCGCGCTACAATGAGCAGTTCTTC. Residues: CASSDGGRRESRYNEQFF. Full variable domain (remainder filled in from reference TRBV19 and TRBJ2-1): DGGITQSPKYLFRKEGQNVTLSCEQNLNHDAMYWYRQDPGQGLRLIYYSQIVNDFQKGDIAEGYSVSREKKESFPLTVTSAQKNPTAFYLCASSDGGRRESRYNEQFFGPGTRLTVL.

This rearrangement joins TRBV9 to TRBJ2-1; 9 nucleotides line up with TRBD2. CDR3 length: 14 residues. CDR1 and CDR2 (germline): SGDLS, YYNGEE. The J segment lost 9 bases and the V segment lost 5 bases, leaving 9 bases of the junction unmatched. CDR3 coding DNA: TGTGCCAGCAGTCCTAGCGGGACGGGGGGTGAGCAGTTCTTC. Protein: CASSPSGTGGEQFF.

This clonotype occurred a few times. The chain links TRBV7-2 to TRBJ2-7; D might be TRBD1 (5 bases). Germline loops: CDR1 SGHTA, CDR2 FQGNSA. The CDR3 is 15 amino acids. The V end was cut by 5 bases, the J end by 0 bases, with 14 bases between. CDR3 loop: CASSTDSLSSYEQYV. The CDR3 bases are TGTGCCAGCAGCACTGACAGCCTTAGCTCCTACGAGCAGTACGTC.

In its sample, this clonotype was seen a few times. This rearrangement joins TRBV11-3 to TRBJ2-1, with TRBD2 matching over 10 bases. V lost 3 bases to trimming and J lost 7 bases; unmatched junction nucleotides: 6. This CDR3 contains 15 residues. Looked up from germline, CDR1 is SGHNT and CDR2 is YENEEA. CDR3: CASSFFSGRWNEQFF. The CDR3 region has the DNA TGTGCCAGCAGCTTCTTTAGCGGGAGGTGGAATGAGCAGTTCTTC. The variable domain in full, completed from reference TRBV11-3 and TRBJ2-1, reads EAGVVQSPRYKIIEKKQPVAFWCNPISGHNTLYWYLQNLGQGPELLIRYENEEAVDDSQLPKDRFSAERLKGVDSTLKIQPAELGDSAVYLCASSFFSGRWNEQFFGPGTRLTVL.

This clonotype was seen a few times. CDR3 protein: CASSLSSGLSIEQFF. The CDR3 DNA reads TGTGCCAGCAGCTTATCTAGCGGCTTAAGTATTGAGCAGTTCTTC. The rearrangement joins TRBV7-6 to TRBJ2-1; 7 nucleotides agree with TRBD2. After removal of 2 bases from V and 9 bases from J, the junction contained 10 bases not matched to a gene. Germline assignment: CDR1 SGHVS and CDR2 FNYEAQ. The CDR3 length is 15 residues.

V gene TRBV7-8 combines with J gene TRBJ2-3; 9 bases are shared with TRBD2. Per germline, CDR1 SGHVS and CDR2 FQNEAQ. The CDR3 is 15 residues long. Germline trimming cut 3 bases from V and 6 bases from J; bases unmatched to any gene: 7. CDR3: CASSLGGRAWDTQYF. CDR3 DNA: TGTGCCAGCAGCTTGGGCGGGAGGGCGTGGGATACGCAGTATTTT. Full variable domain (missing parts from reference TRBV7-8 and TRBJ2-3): GAGVSQSPRYKVAKRGQDVALRCDPISGHVSLFWYQQALGQGPEFLTYFQNEAQLDKSGLPSDRFFAERPEGSVSTLKIQRTQQEDSAVYLCASSLGGRAWDTQYFGPGTRLTVL.

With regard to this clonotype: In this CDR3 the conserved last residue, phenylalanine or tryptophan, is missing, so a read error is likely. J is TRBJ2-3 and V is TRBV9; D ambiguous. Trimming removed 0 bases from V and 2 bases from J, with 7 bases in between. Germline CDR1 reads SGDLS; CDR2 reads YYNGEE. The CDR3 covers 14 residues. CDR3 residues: CASSVAATTDTQYL. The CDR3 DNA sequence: TGTGCCAGCAGCGTAGCGGCAACCACAGATACGCAGTATTTA.